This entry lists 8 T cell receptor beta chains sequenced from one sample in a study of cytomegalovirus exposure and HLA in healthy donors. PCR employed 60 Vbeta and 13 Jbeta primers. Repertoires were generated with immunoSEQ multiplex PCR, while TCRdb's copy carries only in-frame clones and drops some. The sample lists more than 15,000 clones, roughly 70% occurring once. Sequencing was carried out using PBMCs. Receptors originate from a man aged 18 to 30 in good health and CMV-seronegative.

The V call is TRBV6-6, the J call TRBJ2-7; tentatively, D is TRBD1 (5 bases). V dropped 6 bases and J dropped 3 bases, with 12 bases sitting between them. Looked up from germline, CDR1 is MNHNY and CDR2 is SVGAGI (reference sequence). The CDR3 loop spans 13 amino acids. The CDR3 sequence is CASRSGPDYEQYF. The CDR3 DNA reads TGTGCCAGCAGATCAGGGCCAGACTACGAGCAGTACTTC.

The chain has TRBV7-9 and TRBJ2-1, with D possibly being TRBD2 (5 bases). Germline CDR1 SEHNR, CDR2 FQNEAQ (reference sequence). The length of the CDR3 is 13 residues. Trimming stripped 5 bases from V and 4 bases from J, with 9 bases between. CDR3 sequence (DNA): TGTGCCAGCAGCAAGGGAGTGTACAATGAGCAGTTCTTC. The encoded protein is CASSKGVYNEQFF.

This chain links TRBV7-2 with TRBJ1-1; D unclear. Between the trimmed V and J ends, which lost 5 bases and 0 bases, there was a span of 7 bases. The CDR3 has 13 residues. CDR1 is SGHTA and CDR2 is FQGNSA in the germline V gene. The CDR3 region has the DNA TGTGCCAGCAGCCTCGACATGAACACTGAAGCTTTCTTT. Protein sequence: CASSLDMNTEAFF.

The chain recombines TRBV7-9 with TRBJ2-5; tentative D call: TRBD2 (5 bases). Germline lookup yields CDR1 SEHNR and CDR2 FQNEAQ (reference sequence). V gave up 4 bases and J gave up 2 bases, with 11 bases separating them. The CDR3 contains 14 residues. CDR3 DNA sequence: TGTGCCAGCAGCTACGGGAAGAGTCAAGAGACCCAGTACTTC. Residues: CASSYGKSQETQYF.

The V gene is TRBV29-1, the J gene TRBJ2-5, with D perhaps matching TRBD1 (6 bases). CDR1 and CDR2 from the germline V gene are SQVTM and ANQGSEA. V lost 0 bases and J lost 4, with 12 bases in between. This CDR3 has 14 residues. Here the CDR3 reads CSVEDQAGAETQYF. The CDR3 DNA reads TGCAGCGTTGAAGATCAGGCAGGGGCAGAGACCCAGTACTTC.

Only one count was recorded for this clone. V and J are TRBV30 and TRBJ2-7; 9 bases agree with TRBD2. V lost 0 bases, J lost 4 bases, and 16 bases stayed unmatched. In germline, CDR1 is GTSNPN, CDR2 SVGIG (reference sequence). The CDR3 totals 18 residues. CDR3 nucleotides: TGTGCCTGGAGTGTACTAAGCGGGAGGTCGGTTGTGACTTACGAGCAGTACTTC. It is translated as CAWSVLSGRSVVTYEQYF.

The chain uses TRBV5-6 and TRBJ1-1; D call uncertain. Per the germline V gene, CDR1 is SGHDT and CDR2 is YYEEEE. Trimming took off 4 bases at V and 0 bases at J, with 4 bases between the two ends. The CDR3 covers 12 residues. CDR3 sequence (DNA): TGTGCCAGCAGCGAGATGAACACTGAAGCTTTCTTT. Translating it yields CASSEMNTEAFF.

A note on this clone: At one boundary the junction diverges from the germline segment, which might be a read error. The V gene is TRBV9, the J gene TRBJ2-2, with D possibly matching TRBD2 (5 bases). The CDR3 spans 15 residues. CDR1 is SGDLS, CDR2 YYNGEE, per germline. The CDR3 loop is CASSVGSTQTGELVF. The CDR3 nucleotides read TGTGCCAGCAGCGTAGGGTCGACCCAGACCGGGGAGCTGGTTTTT.